This TCR beta chain emerged from a study of response to subunit inactivated influenza vaccine. The sample holds a few counts of this clonotype. TCRdb reprocessed the RT-PCR reads with MiXCR, giving one entry per CDR3 protein. The table shows just over 300,000 distinct CDR3 sequences, with approximately 23% occurring only once. The CDR3 runs to 16 residues. CDR1 SGHTA and CDR2 FQGNSA come from the germline V gene. With V trimmed by 1 base and J by 9 bases, 9 bases remained unmatched. The sequencing used PBMCs from blood, collected less than 22 months after vaccination. The receptor was isolated from a man between 50 and 69 years old who received an inactivated influenza vaccine. The rearrangement uses TRBV7-2 and TRBJ1-6; 7 bases are shared with TRBD1. CDR3 amino acids: CASSLDAGAGGSPLHF. The CDR3 DNA reads as TGTGCCAGCAGCTTAGATGCCGGGGCAGGGGGTTCACCCCTCCACTTT.